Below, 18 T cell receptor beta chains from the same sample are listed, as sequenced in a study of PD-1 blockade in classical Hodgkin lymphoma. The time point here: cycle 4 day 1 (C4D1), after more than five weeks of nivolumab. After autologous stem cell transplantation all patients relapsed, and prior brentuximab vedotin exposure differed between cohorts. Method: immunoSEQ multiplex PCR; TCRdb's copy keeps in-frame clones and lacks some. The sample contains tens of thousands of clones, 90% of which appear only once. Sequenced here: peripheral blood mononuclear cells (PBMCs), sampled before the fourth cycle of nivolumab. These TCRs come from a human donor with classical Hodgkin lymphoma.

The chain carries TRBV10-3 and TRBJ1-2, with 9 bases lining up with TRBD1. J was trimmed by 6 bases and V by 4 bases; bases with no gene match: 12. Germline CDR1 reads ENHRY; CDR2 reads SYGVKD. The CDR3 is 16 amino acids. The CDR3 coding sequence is TGTGCCATCAGTGGGGACAGGGTCCCGCCTATAGATGGCTACACCTTC. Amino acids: CAISGDRVPPIDGYTF.

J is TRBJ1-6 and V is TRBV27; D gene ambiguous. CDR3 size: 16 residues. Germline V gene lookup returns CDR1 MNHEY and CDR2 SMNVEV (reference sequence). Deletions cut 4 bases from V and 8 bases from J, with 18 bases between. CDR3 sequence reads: CASSSTRRERYSPLHF. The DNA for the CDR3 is TGTGCCAGCAGTTCAACCCGGAGGGAGAGATATTCACCCCTCCACTTT.

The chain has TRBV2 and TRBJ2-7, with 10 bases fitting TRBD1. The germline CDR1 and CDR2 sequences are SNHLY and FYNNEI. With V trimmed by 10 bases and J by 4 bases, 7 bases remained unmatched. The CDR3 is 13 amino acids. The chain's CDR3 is CANRQGAGYEQYF. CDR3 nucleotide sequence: TGTGCCAACCGACAGGGGGCGGGGTACGAGCAGTACTTC.

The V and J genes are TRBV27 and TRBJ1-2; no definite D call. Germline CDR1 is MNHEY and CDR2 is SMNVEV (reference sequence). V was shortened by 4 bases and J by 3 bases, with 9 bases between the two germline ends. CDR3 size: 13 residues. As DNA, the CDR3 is TGTGCCAGCAGTTGGGGATTCGACTATGGCTACACCTTC. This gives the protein CASSWGFDYGYTF.

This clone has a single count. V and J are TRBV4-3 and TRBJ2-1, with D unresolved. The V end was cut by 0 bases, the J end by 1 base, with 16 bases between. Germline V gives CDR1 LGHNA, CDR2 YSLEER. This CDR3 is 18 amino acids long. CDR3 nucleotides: TGCGCCAGCAGCCAAGAAAAACGGGCTTTACTATCCTACAATGAGCAGTTCTTC. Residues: CASSQEKRALLSYNEQFF.

CDR3 DNA: TGTGCCAGAAGCCTAGCGGTAACAGGGTCGGGCGGGGCCAACGTCCTGACTTTC. This codes for CARSLAVTGSGGANVLTF. J is TRBJ2-6 and V is TRBV5-3, with D perhaps matching TRBD2 (7 bases). TRBV5-3 falls under the ORF class, with uncertain function. The CDR3 runs 18 residues. The germline V and J ends were trimmed by 4 bases and 4 bases, with 21 bases remaining between them.

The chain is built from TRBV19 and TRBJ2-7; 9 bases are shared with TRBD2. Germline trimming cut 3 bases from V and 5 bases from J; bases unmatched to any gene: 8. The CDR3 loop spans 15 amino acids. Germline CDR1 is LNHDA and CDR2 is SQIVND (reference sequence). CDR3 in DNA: TGTGCCAGTAGTATCATAGCGGGGGCCAGCCACGAGCAGTACTTC. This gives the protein CASSIIAGASHEQYF.

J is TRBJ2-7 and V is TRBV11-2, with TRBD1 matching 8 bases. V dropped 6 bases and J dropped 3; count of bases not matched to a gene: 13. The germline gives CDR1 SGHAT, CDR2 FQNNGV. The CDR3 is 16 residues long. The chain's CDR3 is CASSQTGTGSLYEQYF. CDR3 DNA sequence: TGTGCCAGCAGTCAGACCGGGACAGGTTCTCTCTACGAGCAGTACTTC.

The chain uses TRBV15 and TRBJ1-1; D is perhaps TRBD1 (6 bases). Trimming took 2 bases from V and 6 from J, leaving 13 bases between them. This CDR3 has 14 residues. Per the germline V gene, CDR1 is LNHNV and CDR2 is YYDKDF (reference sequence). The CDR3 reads CATSRYQGSPEAFF. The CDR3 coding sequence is TGTGCCACCAGCAGATACCAGGGGAGCCCTGAAGCTTTCTTT.

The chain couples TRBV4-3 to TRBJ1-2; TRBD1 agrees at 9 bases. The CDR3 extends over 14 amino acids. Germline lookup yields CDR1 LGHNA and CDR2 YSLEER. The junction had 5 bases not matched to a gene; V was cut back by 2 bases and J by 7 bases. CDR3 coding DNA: TGCGCCAGCAGCCAAAGGACAGGGGTTGCTGGCTACACCTTC. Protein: CASSQRTGVAGYTF.

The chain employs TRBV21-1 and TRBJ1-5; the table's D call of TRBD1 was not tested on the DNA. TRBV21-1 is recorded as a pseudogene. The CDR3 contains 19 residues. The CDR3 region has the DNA TGTGCCACCAACCTTTTGTTAGACACAAGACAGTATAGCAATCAGCCCCAGCATTTT. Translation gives CATNLLLDTRQYSNQPQHF.

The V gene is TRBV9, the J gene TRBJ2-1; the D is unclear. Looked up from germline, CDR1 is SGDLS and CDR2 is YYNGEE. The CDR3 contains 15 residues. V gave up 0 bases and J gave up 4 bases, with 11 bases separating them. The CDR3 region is CASSVAVSPYNEQFF. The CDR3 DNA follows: TGTGCCAGCAGCGTAGCAGTCTCTCCGTACAATGAGCAGTTCTTC.

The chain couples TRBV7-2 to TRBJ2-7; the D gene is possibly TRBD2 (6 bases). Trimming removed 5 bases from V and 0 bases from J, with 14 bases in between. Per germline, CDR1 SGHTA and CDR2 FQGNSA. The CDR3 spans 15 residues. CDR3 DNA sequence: TGTGCCAGCAGCCGATCGGGGAGGTCCTCCTACGAGCAGTACTTC. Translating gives CASSRSGRSSYEQYF.

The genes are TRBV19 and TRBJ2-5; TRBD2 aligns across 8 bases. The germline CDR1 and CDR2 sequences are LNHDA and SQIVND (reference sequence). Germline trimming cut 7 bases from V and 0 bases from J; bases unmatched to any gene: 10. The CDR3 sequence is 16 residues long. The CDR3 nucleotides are TGTGCCAGTACCAATACTCCGGGGGGGCACCAAGAGACCCAGTACTTC. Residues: CASTNTPGGHQETQYF.

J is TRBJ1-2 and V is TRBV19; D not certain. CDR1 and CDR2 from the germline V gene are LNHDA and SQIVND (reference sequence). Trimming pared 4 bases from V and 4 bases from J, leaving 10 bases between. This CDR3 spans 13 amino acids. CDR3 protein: CASSNTDTYGYTF. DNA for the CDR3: TGTGCCAGTAGTAACACTGACACCTATGGCTACACCTTC.

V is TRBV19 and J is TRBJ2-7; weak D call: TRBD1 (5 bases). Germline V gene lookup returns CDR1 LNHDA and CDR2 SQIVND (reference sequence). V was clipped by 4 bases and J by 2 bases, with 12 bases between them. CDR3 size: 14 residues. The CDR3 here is CASSSPGSAYEQYF. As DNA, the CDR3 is TGTGCCAGTAGTAGCCCAGGGTCGGCCTACGAGCAGTACTTC. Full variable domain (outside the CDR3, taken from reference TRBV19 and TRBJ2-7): DGGITQSPKYLFRKEGQNVTLSCEQNLNHDAMYWYRQDPGQGLRLIYYSQIVNDFQKGDIAEGYSVSREKKESFPLTVTSAQKNPTAFYLCASSSPGSAYEQYFGPGTRLTVT.

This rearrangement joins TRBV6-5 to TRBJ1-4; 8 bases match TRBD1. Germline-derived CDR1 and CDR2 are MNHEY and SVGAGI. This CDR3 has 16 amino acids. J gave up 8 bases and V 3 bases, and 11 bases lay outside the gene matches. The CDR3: CASSYGQGAVAEKLFF. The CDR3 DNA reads TGTGCCAGCAGTTATGGGCAGGGGGCGGTAGCCGAAAAACTGTTTTTT.

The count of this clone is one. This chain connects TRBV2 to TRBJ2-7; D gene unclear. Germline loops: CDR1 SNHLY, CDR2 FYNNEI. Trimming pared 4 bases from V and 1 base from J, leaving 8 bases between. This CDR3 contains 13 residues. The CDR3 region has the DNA TGTGCCAGCAGTGGGATCCTTTCCTACGAGCAGTACTTC. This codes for CASSGILSYEQYF.